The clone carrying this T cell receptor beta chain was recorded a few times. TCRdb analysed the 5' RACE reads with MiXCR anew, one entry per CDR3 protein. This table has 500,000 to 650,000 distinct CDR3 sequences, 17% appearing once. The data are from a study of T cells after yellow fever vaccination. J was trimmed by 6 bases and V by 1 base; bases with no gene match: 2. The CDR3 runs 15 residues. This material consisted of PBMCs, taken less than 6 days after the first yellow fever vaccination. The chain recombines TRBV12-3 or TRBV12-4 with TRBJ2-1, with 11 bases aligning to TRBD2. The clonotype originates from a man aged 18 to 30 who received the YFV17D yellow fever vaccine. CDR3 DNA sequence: TGTGCCAGCAGTTTAGTTAGCGGGGGGGGCAATGAGCAGTTCTTC. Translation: CASSLVSGGGNEQFF.